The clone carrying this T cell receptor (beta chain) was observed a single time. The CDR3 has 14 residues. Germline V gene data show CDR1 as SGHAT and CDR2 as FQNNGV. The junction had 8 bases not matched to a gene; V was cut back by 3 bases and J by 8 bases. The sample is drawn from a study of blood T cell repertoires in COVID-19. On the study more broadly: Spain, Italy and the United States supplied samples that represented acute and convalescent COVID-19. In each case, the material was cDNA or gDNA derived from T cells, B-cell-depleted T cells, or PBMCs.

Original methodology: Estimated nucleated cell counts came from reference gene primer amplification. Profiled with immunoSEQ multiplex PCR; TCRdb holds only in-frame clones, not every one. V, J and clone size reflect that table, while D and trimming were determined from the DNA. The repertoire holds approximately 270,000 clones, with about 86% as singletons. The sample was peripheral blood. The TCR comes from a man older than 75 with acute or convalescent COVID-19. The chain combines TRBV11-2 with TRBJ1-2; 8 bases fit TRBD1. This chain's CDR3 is CASSFDRTGLGYTF. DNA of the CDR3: TGTGCCAGCAGCTTTGATCGGACAGGGTTGGGCTACACCTTC.